This T cell receptor beta chain was documented in a study of shared clonotypes between healthy human individuals. Whole-study results and caveats: Larger richness was generally estimated for naive than memory subsets. Sharing of clonotypes among donors was expected to vary with sequencing depth.

Produced via immunoSEQ multiplex PCR; TCRdb's table is partial and in-frame only. This table holds some 2,000,000 clones, 95% found once. Participating donors were healthy, HIV-negative adults free of recent acute infections or vaccinations. CD4+ cells yielded CD45RA+ naive and CD45RA-negative memory subsets. CDR1 is MNHEY, CDR2 SVGAGI, per germline. CDR3 length: 16 residues. Trimming cost V 4 bases and J 10 bases; bases outside gene matches: 11. About this clone: The antigen remains unidentified.

This sequence originates from a man aged 18 to 29 in good health. Sequencing was carried out using naive CD4+ T cells sorted from blood. Subset here: CD45RA+ positively selected. V and J are TRBV6-5 and TRBJ1-6; 9 positions agree with TRBD1. Written as DNA, the CDR3 is TGTGCCAGCAGTTTCGGACAGGGGTCCCTAGGGTCACCCCTCCACTTT. This encodes CASSFGQGSLGSPLHF.